What follows are 20 T cell receptor beta chains derived from one specimen sequenced in a study of blood T cells in healthy people across ages. For the second PCR, which ran for about 6 to 11 cycles, a sample-barcoded 5' primer and a J-beta primer mix were used. A single record per CDR3 protein comes from TCRdb applying MiXCR to the 5' RACE reads. The profile covers fewer than 800,000 distinct CDR3 sequences, with roughly 25% appearing a single time and 9.4% taken by the ten largest. This same sample was also taken into another study, of T cells of mothers and their children.

Input material: blood. The receptors originated from a boy between 10 and 17 years old in good health.

The chain is built from TRBV4-1 and TRBJ2-1; TRBD2 is a possible D gene (7 bases). The end of the DNA fits TRBJ2-5 better, so the J call may be wrong. There are 16 residues in the CDR3. Germline V gene data show CDR1 as MGHRA and CDR2 as YSYEKL. Here the CDR3 reads CASSQEGGGLKETQYF. Written as DNA, the CDR3 is TGCGCCAGCAGCCAGGAGGGGGGGGGTCTTAAAGAGACCCAGTACTTC.

This clonotype was detected many times. This chain connects TRBV25-1 to TRBJ2-5; D is ambiguous. V was pared by 3 bases and J by 4 bases, with 3 bases between. This CDR3 region has 11 residues. Germline V gene lookup returns CDR1 MGHDK and CDR2 SYGVNS. The CDR3 here is CASSDIETQYF. Written as DNA, the CDR3 is TGTGCCAGCAGTGACATAGAGACCCAGTACTTC.

The J gene is TRBJ2-5, the V gene TRBV28; D is unclear. The germline V and J ends were trimmed by 3 bases and 3 bases, with 20 bases remaining between them. Germline V gene sequence: CDR1 MDHEN, CDR2 SYDVKM. This CDR3 is 17 amino acids long. The CDR3 bases are TGTGCCAGCAGTTTTGGAGTAAGGCTAGAGAGTGAAGAGACCCAGTACTTC. This sequence encodes CASSFGVRLESEETQYF.

This clonotype was counted between two and nine times. This chain connects TRBV5-1 to TRBJ2-1, with D maybe TRBD2 (5 bases). With 3 bases removed from V and 5 bases from J, the gap between germline ends came to 21 bases. Germline assignment: CDR1 SGHRS and CDR2 YFSETQ. This CDR3 comprises 17 residues. The CDR3 loop is CASSYPPAAANDNEQFF. DNA of the CDR3: TGCGCCAGCAGCTACCCCCCGGCAGCGGCGAACGACAATGAGCAGTTCTTC.

This clonotype was detected only a few times. V is TRBV29-1 and J is TRBJ2-7, with D unclear. V was shortened by 1 base and J by 0 bases, with 7 bases between the two germline ends. The germline V gene has CDR1 SQVTM and CDR2 ANQGSEA. The CDR3 is 13 amino acids. As DNA, the CDR3 is TGCAGCGTTGAAGTATTTGACTCCTACGAGCAGTACTTC. Protein sequence: CSVEVFDSYEQYF.

This sequence joins TRBV9 and TRBJ2-5; the D gene could be TRBD1 or TRBD2 (5 bases each). The CDR3 covers 15 residues. Trimming removed 3 bases from V and 2 bases from J, with 14 bases in between. Germline V gene sequence: CDR1 SGDLS, CDR2 YYNGEE. CDR3 amino acids: CASSATGRGQETQYF. As DNA, the CDR3 is TGTGCCAGCAGCGCCACGGGACGGGGACAAGAGACCCAGTACTTC.

The chain has TRBV29-1 and TRBJ2-7; D is undetermined. V was pared by 4 bases and J by 2 bases, with 18 bases between. This CDR3 has 15 residues. Germline assignment: CDR1 SQVTM and CDR2 ANQGSEA. CDR3 sequence reads: CSVVDQTSLPYEQYF. CDR3 DNA: TGCAGCGTTGTGGACCAGACTTCTCTACCCTACGAGCAGTACTTC.

This clonotype was detected only a few times. The rearrangement uses TRBV4-2 and TRBJ1-4; D gene uncertain. The CDR3 runs 16 residues. The germline CDR1 and CDR2 sequences are LGHNA and YNFKEQ. Trimming removed 0 bases from V and 8 bases from J, with 16 bases in between. The CDR3 region is CASSQDLHRPQEKLFF. CDR3 DNA: TGTGCCAGCAGCCAAGATTTGCACCGACCCCAGGAAAAACTGTTTTTT.

This clonotype was picked up a small number of times. V gene TRBV28 combines with J gene TRBJ1-4, with 8 bases matching TRBD1. The V segment lost 6 bases and the J segment 7 bases; nucleotides outside the gene matches: 13. Germline loops: CDR1 MDHEN, CDR2 SYDVKM. CDR3 length: 16 residues. CDR3 coding DNA: TGTGCCAGCAGCCTCCCAGGACAGGGAGGATCTGAAAAACTGTTTTTT. Its translation is CASSLPGQGGSEKLFF.

The CDR3 here is CASSVAAGFNQPQHF. CDR3 sequence (DNA): TGTGCCAGCAGCGTAGCGGCCGGCTTCAATCAGCCCCAGCATTTT. This chain joins TRBV9 and TRBJ1-5; D uncertain. The CDR3 consists of 15 residues. V gave up 0 bases and J gave up 3 bases, with 10 bases separating them. Germline V gene lookup returns CDR1 SGDLS and CDR2 YYNGEE.

On this clonotype: No conserved phenylalanine or tryptophan is present at the end of the CDR3, so a read error is the likely explanation. The DNA is omitted, as the CDR3 cannot be located on it reliably, and the CDR3 follows TCRdb's listing. CDR3 sequence reads: CASGPLGLAGAVAV. The chain combines TRBV3-1 with TRBJ2-1; TRBD2 is the table's D call, not checked against the DNA. Including both end residues, the CDR3 is 14 amino acids long. Germline assignment: CDR1 LGHDT and CDR2 YNNKEL (reference sequence).

The chain carries TRBV7-2 and TRBJ1-2, with D possibly TRBD1 on 6 matching bases. The germline V gene encodes CDR1 SGHTA and CDR2 FQGNSA. V lost 6 bases, J lost 6 bases, and 20 bases lay in between. There are 15 residues in the CDR3. The CDR3 region is CASSRDVGGDNGYTF. The CDR3 bases are TGTGCCAGCAGTAGGGACGTCGGAGGGGACAATGGCTACACCTTC.

A few counts support this clonotype. The chain joins TRBV28 to TRBJ1-2; D perhaps matches TRBD1 (6 bases). From germline, CDR1 is MDHEN and CDR2 SYDVKM. CDR3 length equals 12 residues. Trimming cost V 2 bases and J 7 bases, with 8 bases left between them. This chain's CDR3 is CASSLTGFGYTF. CDR3 in DNA: TGTGCCAGCAGTTTAACAGGGTTTGGCTACACCTTC.

This chain uses TRBV10-2 with TRBJ2-1, with D maybe TRBD2 (5 bases). Per germline, CDR1 WSHSY and CDR2 SAAADI. Deletions cut 4 bases from V and 0 bases from J, with 10 bases between. This CDR3 is 15 amino acids long. CDR3: CASSVGAASYNEQFF. As DNA, the CDR3 is TGCGCCAGCAGTGTAGGAGCGGCCTCCTACAATGAGCAGTTCTTC.

There are a few counts of this clonotype. The chain combines TRBV27 with TRBJ1-5; D is undetermined. Trimming cost V 3 bases and J 7 bases, with 16 bases left between them. Germline CDR1 MNHEY, CDR2 SMNVEV (reference sequence). CDR3 length: 15 amino acids. As DNA, the CDR3 is TGTGCCAGCAGTTTTGTCGGACCCGGAAACCAGCCCCAGCATTTT. Translated: CASSFVGPGNQPQHF.

The V gene is TRBV9, the J gene TRBJ2-5; tentative D call: TRBD1 (5 bases). The DNA end is more similar to TRBJ2-7, so the J call may be wrong. Germline CDR1 is SGDLS and CDR2 is YYNGEE. The CDR3 runs 13 residues. CDR3 DNA: TGTGCCAGCAGCCCCCACAGGACCTACGAGCAGTACTTC. Encoded protein: CASSPHRTYEQYF.

J is TRBJ1-4 and V is TRBV7-9, with a weak D call TRBD1 (5 bases). V was trimmed by 8 bases and J by 6 bases, leaving 13 bases between them. CDR1 is SEHNR and CDR2 is FQNEAQ in the germline V gene (reference sequence). This CDR3 is 13 amino acids long. The CDR3 here is CASRGGDHEKLFF. The CDR3, as DNA: TGTGCCAGCCGGGGAGGGGATCATGAAAAACTGTTTTTT.

This clonotype was detected a few times. The chain has TRBV4-2 and TRBJ1-5; D is possibly TRBD1 (6 bases). This CDR3 comprises 15 residues. V was shortened by 3 bases and J by 5 bases, with 14 bases between the two germline ends. The V gene's germline CDR1 is LGHNA and CDR2 YNFKEQ. The CDR3: CASSQGRTEDQPQHF. CDR3 DNA sequence: TGTGCCAGCAGCCAGGGCCGGACAGAGGATCAGCCCCAGCATTTT.

The chain has TRBV6-1 and TRBJ1-1, with D uncertain. V was shortened by 1 base and J by 3 bases, with 3 bases between the two germline ends. The CDR3 loop spans 12 amino acids. The germline gives CDR1 MNHNS, CDR2 SASEGT. The CDR3 reads CASSEVDTEAFF. CDR3 DNA: TGTGCCAGCAGTGAAGTAGACACTGAAGCTTTCTTT.

The genes are TRBV7-2 and TRBJ2-2; 7 nucleotides line up with TRBD1. The V gene's germline CDR1 is SGHTA and CDR2 FQGNSA. This CDR3 contains 17 residues. The J segment lost 6 bases and the V segment lost 1 base, leaving 11 bases of the junction unmatched. CDR3 coding DNA: TGTGCCAGCAGCTTAGGGCCCGGGACAGCGCCCGCCGGGGAGCTGTTTTTT. Its translation: CASSLGPGTAPAGELFF.